This TCR beta chain was retrieved from a study of regulatory T cells in long-lasting Graves disease (dated by TCRdb to the early 2020s). For the wider study: Persistent Graves' disease was defined as antithyroid drug treatment for over 5 years with persistently positive TSH receptor autoantibodies. Peripheral blood TCR sequencing and RNA sequencing compared persistent Graves' disease patients with newly diagnosed Graves' disease patients. The study was conducted in China and was registered as a clinical trial. A total of around 35 samples underwent TCR sequencing: some 13 from persistent and roughly 20 from newly diagnosed Graves' disease patients. Antithyroid drugs had been taken for about 10.3 years on average by persistent Graves' disease patients in the clinical cohort. Overall study results and their limits: Compared with newly diagnosed patients, persistent Graves' disease patients had lower TCR Shannon entropy and fewer highly expanded clones, which suggests clonal expansion. The authors noted that the small sample size was a limitation that may lower accuracy. Sequencing and analysis were restricted to the TCR beta chain. A larger number of public clonotypes was shared among persistent patients (about 2,700) than among newly diagnosed patients (approximately 1,000). TRBV28, TRBJ1-2 and TRBJ2-5 were preferentially used in persistent disease, while TRBV20-1 and TRBJ2-1 were favored in newly diagnosed disease. The study examined only peripheral blood because the primary lesion, thyroid tissue, could not be accessed.

This clonotype turned up a few times. This clone's antigen is unknown. Qualities for individual bases were not recorded, and no much larger clone is one base off. The intended sense of this specimen's time point label: persistent/refractory GD, antithyroid drugs over 5 years with positive TRAb. For both TCR sequencing and RNA sequencing, RNA was extracted from PBMCs in TRIzol. The diagnosis of Graves' disease followed American Thyroid Association guidelines. The patients came from an endocrinology department in Xi'an, China. Each patient gave approximately 9 milliliters of peripheral blood, collected in an EDTA anticoagulant tube. PBMCs were isolated by Ficoll Paque Plus density gradient separation without further T cell sorting. An Agilent 2100 Bioanalyzer and agarose gel were used to assess RNA quality, and a NanoDrop 2000 was used to measure RNA concentration. CDR1 and CDR2 (SNHLY, FYNNEI) derive from the germline V gene. The CDR3 holds 14 amino acids from the cysteine to the phenylalanine. The read is trimmed to its CDR3 DNA, 42 bases read in frame from base 1. V has 7 bases trimmed and J has 0 bases trimmed; junction bases matching no gene number 3.

The library was obtained by multiplex PCR. These reads were obtained on an Illumina HiSeq 4000. iRepertoire HTBI primers and Arm-PCR amplification of CDR3 regions were used to construct TCR beta libraries. Before sequencing, the PCR products went through gel purification. In the paper's pipeline: Across samples, 60 to 75 TRBV and 13 to 15 TRBJ segments were identified and used for gene usage analysis of CDR3 amino acid clonotypes. COPE and FqMerger were used to merge the filtered high-quality paired reads into contigs. BLAST was used to align contigs to IMGT TRBV, TRBD and TRBJ reference genes, and CDR3 was defined according to IMGT. Highly expanded clones were defined as clonotypes with a frequency above 0.1%. Repertoire diversity was measured by Shannon entropy, and V-J evenness by the Gini coefficient. A clonotype found in more than one individual was treated as public. TCRdb trimmed the raw reads at Q25, called clones with MiXCR and kept productive beta chains. Each CDR3 protein appears once, grouped with its most common genes and DNA. TCRdb assigned the V and J calls; the authors' analysis was not used. Within this sample are hundreds of thousands of distinct CDR3 sequences, with about 22% of them counted one time only. Roughly 13% of the sample is held by the ten biggest clonotypes.

The receptor was derived from a female donor with Graves disease. The input for sequencing was peripheral blood mononuclear cells (PBMCs), taken when the disease was refractory, from a patient treated with antithyroid drugs. The chain is encoded by TRBV2 joined to TRBJ2-3, and 8 junctional nucleotides match TRBD1. The nucleotide sequence reads as follows: TGTGCCAGCAAGACAGGGGCTAGCACAGATACGCAGTATTTT. Its product reads: CASKTGASTDTQYF.